The sequence of this T cell receptor beta chain was determined in a study of cytomegalovirus exposure and HLA in healthy donors. Study observations and caveats: Analyses of presence/absence relied on an assumption of roughly uniform sequencing depth across donors. Analysis performed later showed TCR beta chains linked to HLA being more clonally expanded than equally common others. DRB1 showed the most TCR associations and HLA-C the fewest in a later analysis, as rates varied by HLA locus.

Primers: 60 Vbeta forward and 13 Jbeta reverse. TCRdb's table, derived via immunoSEQ multiplex PCR, lists solely in-frame clones and lacks some. Of around 220,000 clones listed, roughly four fifths were seen once; the top ten hold 0.2% to 0.25%. The CDR3 runs 15 residues. The germline V gene encodes CDR1 SGHRS and CDR2 YFSETQ. J lost 5 bases, V lost 2 bases, and 2 bases had no gene match. Concerning this clone itself: Its specificity is not known.

Source material: PBMCs. The origin of this receptor is a girl aged 2-10 years in good health and CMV-seronegative. V is TRBV5-1 and J is TRBJ2-3; 13 bases fit TRBD2. CDR3 nucleotides: TGCGCCAGCAGCTTAGGGACTAGCGGGGTAGATACGCAGTATTTT. Translating it yields CASSLGTSGVDTQYF.